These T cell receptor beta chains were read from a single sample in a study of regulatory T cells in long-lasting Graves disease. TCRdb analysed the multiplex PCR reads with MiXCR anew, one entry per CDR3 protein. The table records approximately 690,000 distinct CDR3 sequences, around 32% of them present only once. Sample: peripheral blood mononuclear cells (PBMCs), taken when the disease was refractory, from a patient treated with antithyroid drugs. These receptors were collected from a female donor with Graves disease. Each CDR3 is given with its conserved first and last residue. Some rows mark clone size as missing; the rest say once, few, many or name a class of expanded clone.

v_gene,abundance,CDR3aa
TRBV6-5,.,CASSSGYQVITEAFF
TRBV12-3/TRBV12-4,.,CASSRVVTGELFF
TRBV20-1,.,CSARDGVYTGELFF
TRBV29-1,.,CSVKRDWGYNEQYF
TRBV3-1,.,CASSPDRNGSPLHF
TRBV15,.,CATSGTLGEGYEQYF
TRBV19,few,CARGIENQPQHF
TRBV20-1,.,CSARARGHNSPLHF
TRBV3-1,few,CASSQGWTSGKNIQYF
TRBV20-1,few,CSARDLGQPSYEQYF
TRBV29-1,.,CSGTAGGVNEQFF
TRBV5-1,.,CASSTGWIRNEQFF
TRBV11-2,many,CASSHSWTGPMNTEAFF
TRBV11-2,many,CASRRIARTRHYGYTF
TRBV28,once,CASSPRTGSIYGYTF
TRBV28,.,CASSFRQWSTDTQYF
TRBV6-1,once,CASSRRKAGDGSDTQYF
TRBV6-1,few,CASSGTSGRDTQYF
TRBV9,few,CASSVAAGENYGYTF
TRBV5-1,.,CASSLSKPNTEAFF
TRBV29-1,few,CSVRTENTEAFF
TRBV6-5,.,CASSYERRVSYGYTF
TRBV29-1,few,CSVVKTNYGYTF
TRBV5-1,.,CASATQGEDTQYF
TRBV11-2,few,CASSARPPYEQYF
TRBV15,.,CATSRVWGSYNEQFF
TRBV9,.,CASSGPEGYGYTF
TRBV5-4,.,CASSLMGMDVGYTF
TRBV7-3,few,CASSLTSAGVGYTF
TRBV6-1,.,CASRLGTGRSYEQYF
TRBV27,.,CASSLKGGGGLATHEQYF
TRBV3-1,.,CAGSLKENTEAFF
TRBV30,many,CAWRRGQGQPQHF
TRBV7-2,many,CASSLTGGLETQYF
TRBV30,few,CAWNQQGVNTEAFF
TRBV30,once,CAWSVPSRANYGYTF
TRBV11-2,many,CASSRTAVAQETQYF
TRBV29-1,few,CSVQGDSNQPQHF
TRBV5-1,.,CASSYREAGGTEAFF
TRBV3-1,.,CASSQGTGVGEKLFF
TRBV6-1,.,CATSMKLPYEQYF
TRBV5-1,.,CASSTGRMLGTEAFF
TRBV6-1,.,CASLLTGDQPQHF
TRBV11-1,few,CASSLSREQPQHF
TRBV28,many,CASSFGTHYGYTF
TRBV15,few,CATSATNYGYTF
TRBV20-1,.,CSAEEDTNYGYTF
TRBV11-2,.,CASSLAGQGFTGELFF
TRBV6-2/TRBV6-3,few,CASSYSVGSYEQYF
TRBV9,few,CASSFGGTAYEQYF
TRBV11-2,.,CASSWRVDNEKLFF
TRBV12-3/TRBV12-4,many,CASSLAQLQGRYEQYF